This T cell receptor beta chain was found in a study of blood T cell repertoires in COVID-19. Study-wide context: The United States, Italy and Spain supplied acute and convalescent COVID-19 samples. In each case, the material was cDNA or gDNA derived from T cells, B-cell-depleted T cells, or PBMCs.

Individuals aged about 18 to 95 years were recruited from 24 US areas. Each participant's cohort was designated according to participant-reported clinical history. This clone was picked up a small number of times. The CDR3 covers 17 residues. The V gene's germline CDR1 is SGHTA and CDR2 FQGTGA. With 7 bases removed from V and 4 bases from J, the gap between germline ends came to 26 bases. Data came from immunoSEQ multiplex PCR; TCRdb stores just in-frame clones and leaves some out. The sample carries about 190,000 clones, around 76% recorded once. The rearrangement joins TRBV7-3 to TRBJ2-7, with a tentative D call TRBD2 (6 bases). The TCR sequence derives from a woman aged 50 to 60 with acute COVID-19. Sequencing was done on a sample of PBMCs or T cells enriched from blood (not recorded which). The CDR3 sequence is CASTPSRKRDLAYEQYV. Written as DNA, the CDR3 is TGTGCCAGCACCCCATCCAGGAAAAGGGACCTAGCGTACGAGCAGTACGTC.